This is a list of T cell receptor beta chains from one sample in a study of blood T cell repertoires in COVID-19. Profiling relied on immunoSEQ multiplex PCR, and the TCRdb table lists in-frame clones only, not all of them. The data contain over 200,000 clones, 65% to 85% of them singletons. Sequenced: peripheral blood. The receptor set was obtained from a man older than 75 with acute or convalescent COVID-19. The CDR3 runs from the conserved cysteine through the conserved F or W. D genes are given only for firm matches. Size tells how often a clone was seen (once, few, many) or the class of an expanded clone, and some rows leave it out.

TRBV6-5	TRBD1	TRBJ1-5	NA	CASSGTGGVSQPQHF	TGTGCCAGCAGCGGGACAGGGGGGGTGAGTCAGCCCCAGCATTTT
TRBV6-6	NA	TRBJ2-3	NA	CASSLWRGGGDTQYF	TGTGCCAGCAGTTTGTGGCGGGGAGGCGGAGATACGCAGTATTTT
TRBV30	TRBD2	TRBJ2-2	few	CAWSRAGTGELFF	TGTGCCTGGAGTAGAGCGGGGACCGGGGAGCTGTTTTTT
TRBV5-1	TRBD1	TRBJ2-7	few	CASSRLTGGLTYEQYF	TGCGCCAGCAGTCGTTTGACAGGGGGCCTGACCTACGAGCAGTACTTC
TRBV27	TRBD1	TRBJ1-3	NA	CASSSRPPGQGSGNTIYF	TGTGCCAGCAGTTCCCGACCCCCGGGACAGGGCTCTGGAAACACCATATATTTT
TRBV24-1	TRBD2	TRBJ2-3	NA	CATSDPGLAGSTDTQYF	TGTGCCACCAGTGACCCCGGACTAGCGGGAAGCACAGATACGCAGTATTTT
TRBV5-1	NA	TRBJ1-1	few	CASSLADSYTEAFF	TGCGCCAGCAGCTTGGCCGACAGTTACACTGAAGCTTTCTTT
TRBV5-5	NA	TRBJ2-6	NA	CASRSVSGANVLTF	TGTGCCAGCAGGTCAGTGTCTGGGGCCAACGTCCTGACTTTC
TRBV10-1	TRBD2	TRBJ2-1	NA	CASSEAGGLNEQFF	TGCGCCAGCAGTGAAGCGGGAGGGCTTAATGAGCAGTTCTTC
TRBV6-5	TRBD1	TRBJ1-6	NA	CASSPSTGGNSPLHF	TGTGCCAGCAGCCCCAGTACAGGGGGCAATTCACCCCTCCACTTT
TRBV7-3	NA	TRBJ2-5	NA	CASSLRPLGTEETQYF	TGTGCCAGCAGCTTAAGACCCCTCGGGACTGAAGAGACCCAGTACTTC